The 6 T cell receptor beta chains presented below share a single source sample, sequenced in a study of shared clonotypes between healthy human individuals. Method: immunoSEQ multiplex PCR; TCRdb's copy keeps in-frame clones and lacks some. Of about 2,200,000 clones listed, 85% to 95% are singletons. Naive CD8 cells, CD45RO-negative and positively selected for CCR7, excluded terminally differentiated effector memory CD45RA+ cells. The specimen was naive CD8+ T cells from PBMCs. These receptors all stem from a man younger than 35 in good health. Some clones in this sample may be carry-over from other donors' samples.

The rearrangement uses TRBV5-1 and TRBJ2-7; 13 bases fit TRBD2. Trimming removed 0 bases from V and 4 bases from J; junction bases left unmatched: 13. CDR3 length equals 19 residues. Germline CDR1 SGHRS, CDR2 YFSETQ. CDR3 in amino acids: CASSLGTSGSWPPSYEQYF. The DNA for the CDR3 is TGCGCCAGCAGCTTGGGGACTAGCGGGAGTTGGCCCCCTTCATACGAGCAGTACTTC.

The chain is built from TRBV7-8 and TRBJ2-7; no clear D. The V and J ends lost 4 bases and 5 bases respectively, with 21 bases between them. The CDR3 consists of 16 residues. Germline CDR1 is SGHVS and CDR2 is FQNEAQ. In DNA form, the CDR3 reads TGTGCCAGCAGCTGGATGGGGTGGGGAAACATCCACGAGCAGTACTTC. This translates into CASSWMGWGNIHEQYF.

The V gene is TRBV7-9, the J gene TRBJ1-5, with TRBD1 as a possible D gene (5 bases). Trimming removed 6 bases at V and 0 bases at J, with 9 bases between. This CDR3 has 14 residues. Germline V gene lookup returns CDR1 SEHNR and CDR2 FQNEAQ (reference sequence). CDR3 DNA sequence: TGTGCCAGCAGGCCCGGGGGTAGCAATCAGCCCCAGCATTTT. Protein: CASRPGGSNQPQHF.

The rearrangement uses TRBV7-9 and TRBJ2-1, with D possibly being TRBD1 (5 bases). Germline V lookup: CDR1 SEHNR, CDR2 FQNEAQ (reference sequence). The CDR3 has 17 amino acids. V was pared by 0 bases and J by 5 bases, with 17 bases between. The CDR3 is CASSLALQGFIHNEQFF. The CDR3 DNA reads as TGTGCCAGCAGCTTAGCTCTGCAGGGTTTTATCCACAATGAGCAGTTCTTC.

The chain combines TRBV19 with TRBJ2-7; possible D gene TRBD1, 5 bases. CDR1 and CDR2 from the germline V gene are LNHDA and SQIVND (reference sequence). The V gene lost 6 bases and the J gene lost 2 bases, with 14 bases spanning the gap. CDR3 length: 14 residues. In nucleotides, the CDR3 is TGTGCCAGTAGCCATCAGGGTATCCCCTACGAGCAGTACTTC. Translation: CASSHQGIPYEQYF.

The V and J genes are TRBV11-1 and TRBJ2-7; TRBD2 agrees at 7 bases. J lost 2 bases, V lost 3 bases, and 19 bases had no gene match. The CDR3 covers 19 residues. CDR1 and CDR2 from the germline V gene are SGHAT and FQDESV (reference sequence). This CDR3 is CASSFDPVGGKKGPYEQYF. CDR3 coding DNA: TGTGCCAGCAGCTTCGACCCGGTGGGGGGGAAAAAAGGTCCCTACGAGCAGTACTTC.